What follows are 2 T cell receptor beta chains derived from one specimen sequenced in a study of beta chain features in type 1 diabetes (dated by TCRdb to the late 2010s). Libraries were made using the immunoSEQ multiplex PCR assay. The entire isolated RNA was reverse transcribed using the High Capacity cDNA Reverse Transcription Kit, and thus expressed TCRB transcripts were sequenced. The immuneACCESS repertoire file appears here via TCRdb, limited to in-frame rearrangements. These files lack a portion of the clones; in checked studies, under half of the deficit traces to unresolved V genes, and the cause of the others is not known. This sample gives roughly 500,000 clones in total; over 9.5% of them show up just once. More than 0.045% of the sample comes from the top ten. The sequenced sample was naive CD4+ T cells from blood. Interpreted using the paper, the cell subset or site label stands for: true naive CD4+ T cells. These receptors all come from a young woman in good health.

The table lists this clone with a few counts. This same CDR3 is encoded by further DNA sequences in the sample. The CDR3 region is CASSLASLETQYF. DNA of the CDR3: TGTGCCAGCAGCTTGGCTAGCCTGGAGACCCAGTACTTC. The rearrangement links TRBV5-4 to TRBJ2-5, with D perhaps TRBD2 (5 bases). V was shortened by 0 bases and J by 5 bases, with 8 bases between the two germline ends. The CDR3 length is 13 residues. Germline V gives CDR1 SGHNT, CDR2 YYREEE (reference sequence). The variable domain in full, completed from reference TRBV5-4 and TRBJ2-5, reads ETGVTQSPTHLIKTRGQQVTLRCSSQSGHNTVSWYQQALGQGPQFIFQYYREEENGRGNFPPRFSGLQFPNYSSELNVNALELDDSALYLCASSLASLETQYFGPGTRLLVL.

This clone was observed a handful of times. This chain uses TRBV2 with TRBJ1-5, with D possibly being TRBD1 (6 bases). The CDR3 sequence is 13 residues long. The germline V gene has CDR1 SNHLY and CDR2 FYNNEI. Trimming cost V 5 bases and J 6 bases, with 11 bases left between them. The CDR3 loop reads CASSYDRSQPQHF. CDR3 nucleotide sequence: TGTGCCAGCAGTTATGACAGGAGTCAGCCCCAGCATTTT.